This T cell receptor (beta chain) was documented in a study of blood T cell repertoires in COVID-19. About the research overall: There were acute and convalescent COVID-19 samples, and they came from the United States, Italy and Spain. From T cells, B-cell-depleted T cells, or PBMCs came the material, which was cDNA or gDNA.

V was pared by 4 bases and J by 3 bases, with 6 bases of the junction left unmatched. CDR1 and CDR2 from the germline V gene are SGHAT and FQNNGV. The CDR3 totals 15 residues. The method was immunoSEQ multiplex PCR; TCRdb's version includes in-frame clones alone and lacks a portion of them. The sample consists of about 210,000 clones, about 86% of them appearing once. The sequenced sample was peripheral blood. V gene TRBV11-2 combines with J gene TRBJ2-3, with 8 bases that match TRBD1. This clonotype was sampled from a woman aged 70-85 years with acute or convalescent COVID-19. For the CDR3, the DNA is TGTGCCAGCAGCTCTGGGACAGGTAAAACAGATACGCAGTATTTT. This sequence encodes CASSSGTGKTDTQYF.